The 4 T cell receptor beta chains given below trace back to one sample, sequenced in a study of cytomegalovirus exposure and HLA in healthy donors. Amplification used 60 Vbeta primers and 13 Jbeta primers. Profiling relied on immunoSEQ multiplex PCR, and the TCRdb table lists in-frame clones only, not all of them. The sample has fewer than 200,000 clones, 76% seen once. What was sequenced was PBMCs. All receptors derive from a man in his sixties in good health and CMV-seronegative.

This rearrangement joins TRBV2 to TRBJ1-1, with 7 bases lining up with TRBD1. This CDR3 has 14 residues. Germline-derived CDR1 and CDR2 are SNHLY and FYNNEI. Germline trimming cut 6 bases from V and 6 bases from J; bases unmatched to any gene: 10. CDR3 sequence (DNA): TGTGCCAGCAGCGGAGACAGGGCAGAGGCTGAAGCTTTCTTT. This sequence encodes CASSGDRAEAEAFF.

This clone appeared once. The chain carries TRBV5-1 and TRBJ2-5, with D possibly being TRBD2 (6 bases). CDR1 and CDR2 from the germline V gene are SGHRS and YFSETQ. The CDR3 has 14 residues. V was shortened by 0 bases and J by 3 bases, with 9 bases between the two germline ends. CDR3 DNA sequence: TGCGCCAGCAGCTTGGTGGGGGGAGAAGAGACCCAGTACTTC. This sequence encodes CASSLVGGEETQYF.

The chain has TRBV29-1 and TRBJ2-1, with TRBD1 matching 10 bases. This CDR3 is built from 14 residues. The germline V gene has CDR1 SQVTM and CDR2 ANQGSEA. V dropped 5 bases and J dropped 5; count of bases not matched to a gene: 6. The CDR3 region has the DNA TGCAGCGTTCGGGACAGGGGTTGGGACAATGAGCAGTTCTTC. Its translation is CSVRDRGWDNEQFF.

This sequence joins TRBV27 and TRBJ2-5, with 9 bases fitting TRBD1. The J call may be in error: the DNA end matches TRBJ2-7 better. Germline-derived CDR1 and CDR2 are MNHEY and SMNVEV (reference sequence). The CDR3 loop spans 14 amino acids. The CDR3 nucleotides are TGTGCCAGCAGTTTTGCACCGGGACAGGGCGAGCAGTACTTC. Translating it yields CASSFAPGQGEQYF.